The 5 T cell receptor beta chains listed next were all sequenced from one sample in a study of OX40 agonist ivuxolimab in advanced cancers. The data were produced by immunoSEQ multiplex PCR, yet TCRdb's version contains in-frame clones alone and is incomplete. The sample includes 50,000 or so clones, roughly nine tenths of them seen just once. Specimen: CD4+ or CD8+ T cells sorted from blood, collected in a trial of the OX40 agonist ivuxolimab. These receptors were obtained from an adult with an advanced solid tumor such as melanoma, head and neck, liver or kidney cancer.

This clone turned up a few times. The genes are TRBV5-1 and TRBJ2-3, with a weak D call TRBD2 (6 bases). With 4 bases removed from V and 2 bases from J, the gap between germline ends came to 14 bases. CDR3 length equals 15 residues. Per germline, CDR1 SGHRS and CDR2 YFSETQ. CDR3 region: CASSNPGLTTDTQYF. DNA of the CDR3: TGCGCCAGCAGCAATCCGGGACTCACCACAGATACGCAGTATTTT. Full variable domain (rest looked up from reference TRBV5-1 and TRBJ2-3): KAGVTQTPRYLIKTRGQQVTLSCSPISGHRSVSWYQQTPGQGLQFLFEYFSETQRNKGNFPGRFSGRQFSNSRSEMNVSTLELGDSALYLCASSNPGLTTDTQYFGPGTRLTVL.

The CDR3 region is CSAPRWNEQFF. The CDR3 bases are TGCAGTGCTCCTAGGTGGAATGAGCAGTTCTTC. The chain couples TRBV20-1 to TRBJ2-1, with D uncertain. Germline lookup yields CDR1 DFQATT and CDR2 SNEGSKA (reference sequence). The V end was cut by 5 bases, the J end by 7 bases, with 9 bases between. CDR3 length: 11 amino acids.

V is TRBV15 and J is TRBJ2-1, with 7 bases identical to TRBD1. This CDR3 spans 12 amino acids. Trimming cost V 4 bases and J 9 bases; bases outside gene matches: 3. Germline CDR1 reads LNHNV; CDR2 reads YYDKDF (reference sequence). The CDR3 spells CATSTRTGEQFF. For the CDR3, the DNA is TGTGCCACCAGCACTCGGACAGGTGAGCAGTTCTTC.

The chain has TRBV7-2 and TRBJ2-1; D possibly matches TRBD1 or TRBD2 (5 bases each). The CDR3 has 14 residues. The germline CDR1 and CDR2 sequences are SGHTA and FQGNSA. V was trimmed by 5 bases and J by 9 bases, leaving 17 bases between them. The CDR3 loop reads CASSPRDPLREQFF. Written as DNA, the CDR3 is TGTGCCAGCAGCCCCCGGGACCCCCTACGTGAGCAGTTCTTC.

The chain has TRBV5-1 and TRBJ2-5; 12 bases are a match to TRBD2. Germline V gene sequence: CDR1 SGHRS, CDR2 YFSETQ. V shed 3 bases and J 5 bases; nucleotides not matched to a gene: 8. The CDR3 runs to 16 residues. CDR3 in amino acids: CASSSYTSGRRETQYF. For the CDR3, the DNA is TGCGCCAGCAGCTCTTATACTAGCGGGAGGAGGGAGACCCAGTACTTC.